This passage covers 10 T cell receptor beta chains from one sample sequenced in a study of blood T cell repertoires in COVID-19. Clones were sequenced by immunoSEQ multiplex PCR, and TCRdb holds only the in-frame ones, with some missing. The data show just under 55,000 clones, 85% to 95% seen once. Sequenced material: peripheral blood. These receptors were obtained from a man aged 50-59 years with acute or convalescent COVID-19.

In its sample, this clone ranks as medium-sized. This rearrangement joins TRBV5-5 to TRBJ2-7, with a tentative D call TRBD1 (6 bases). This CDR3 region has 13 residues. V dropped 2 bases and J dropped 2 bases, with 8 bases sitting between them. The germline gives CDR1 SGHKS, CDR2 YYEKEE (reference sequence). The CDR3 region is CASSFGGTYEQYF. The CDR3 DNA reads as TGTGCCAGCAGCTTTGGGGGCACCTACGAGCAGTACTTC.

The chain uses TRBV6-5 and TRBJ2-3; 7 nucleotides align to TRBD2. Germline assignment: CDR1 MNHEY and CDR2 SVGAGI. CDR3 length: 13 residues. V was pared by 10 bases and J by 2 bases, with 6 bases of the junction left unmatched. The CDR3 reads CATRGDYTDTQYF. Here the CDR3 DNA reads TGTGCCACCCGAGGGGACTACACAGATACGCAGTATTTT.

The rearrangement joins TRBV18 to TRBJ1-5; TRBD1 agrees at 8 bases. CDR3 length: 15 residues. Germline loops: CDR1 KGHSH, CDR2 LQKENI. The V and J ends lost 4 bases and 4 bases, in that order; junction bases with no gene match: 6. CDR3: CASSLGQGKNQPQHF. CDR3 DNA: TGTGCCAGCTCACTAGGACAGGGCAAAAATCAGCCCCAGCATTTT.

This chain links TRBV6-5 with TRBJ2-2; D gene uncertain. The V gene lost 6 bases and the J gene lost 8 bases, with 13 bases spanning the gap. In germline, CDR1 is MNHEY, CDR2 SVGAGI. The CDR3 is 13 residues long. Written as DNA, the CDR3 is TGTGCCAGCAGGCGTACCCTGCGGGGGGAGCTGTTTTTT. Protein sequence: CASRRTLRGELFF.

V is TRBV5-6 and J is TRBJ1-3; 7 bases align to TRBD1. V was clipped by 2 bases and J by 0 bases; unmatched bases: 2. Germline V CDR1 and CDR2: SGHDT, YYEEEE. CDR3 length equals 15 residues. CDR3 bases: TGTGCCAGCAGCTTTGACAGGGCCTCTGGAAACACCATATATTTT. It translates to CASSFDRASGNTIYF.

A single count supports this clone. The CDR3, as DNA: TGTGCCAGCGGCGGATACAATGAGCAGTTCTTC. The encoded protein is CASGGYNEQFF. The V and J genes are TRBV27 and TRBJ2-1; D is ambiguous. The germline gives CDR1 MNHEY, CDR2 SMNVEV (reference sequence). This CDR3 region has 11 residues. V lost 8 bases to trimming and J lost 4 bases, with 6 bases between them.

J is TRBJ1-4 and V is TRBV18, with no clear D. The CDR3 sequence is 15 residues long. The germline gives CDR1 KGHSH, CDR2 LQKENI. Deletions cut 1 base from V and 7 bases from J, with 13 bases between. CDR3 coding DNA: TGTGCCAGCTCACCACGGTCCGGGAATGGTGAAAAACTGTTTTTT. This sequence encodes CASSPRSGNGEKLFF.

V and J are TRBV30 and TRBJ2-7; 9 nucleotides agree with TRBD1. The V segment lost 6 bases and the J segment 1 base; nucleotides outside the gene matches: 16. The CDR3 contains 17 residues. CDR1 and CDR2 from the germline V gene are GTSNPN and SVGIG (reference sequence). Here the CDR3 reads CACNSAGTGRASYEQYF. In nucleotides, the CDR3 is TGTGCCTGCAACTCGGCCGGGACAGGGAGAGCGTCCTACGAGCAGTACTTC.

This chain uses TRBV29-1 with TRBJ2-3; TRBD1 might be the D (5 bases). Germline V gene data show CDR1 as SQVTM and CDR2 as ANQGSEA. V lost 7 bases, J lost 4 bases, and 9 bases lay in between. The CDR3 runs 11 residues. CDR3 sequence: CSGSRADTQYF. Here the CDR3 DNA reads TGCAGCGGTAGCAGGGCAGATACGCAGTATTTT.

This chain joins TRBV10-3 and TRBJ1-4, with a tentative D call TRBD1 (6 bases). V was pared by 3 bases and J by 7 bases, with 18 bases between. The CDR3 has 16 amino acids. Germline CDR1 ENHRY, CDR2 SYGVKD. The CDR3 DNA reads TGTGCCATCAGTGAATCCTCAGGGGATCGGGGTGAAAAACTGTTTTTT. This encodes CAISESSGDRGEKLFF.